This T cell receptor (beta chain) was identified during a study of blood T cell repertoires in COVID-19 (dated by TCRdb to the early 2020s). Study-wide context: Samples covering the acute and convalescent phases of COVID-19 were provided by collaborators in the United States, Italy and Spain. The prospective study material was composed of cDNA or gDNA derived from T cells, B-cell-depleted T cells, or PBMCs. Subjects who had been exposed to COVID-19, were actively infected with it, or had recovered from it provided the deeply sampled blood TCRbeta repertoires that made up the dataset. The repertoires were released in a freely available public database intended as a resource for research on the immune response to SARS-CoV-2. Samples were obtained from the ongoing ImmuneRACE study (first 160 participants) and from about 1,300 subjects provided by 6 global collaborators. A de-identified subject ID, COVID-19 status, age in years and sex were almost always included in the sample metadata. Where available, HLA class I and class II types were taken from metadata supplied by the sample provider and were not determined by assay-based typing. The full study reports these points: Clinical and demographic metadata were provided uncurated, with the amount varying by source and participant.

Including cysteine and phenylalanine, the CDR3 has 13 amino acids. Solely the CDR3 DNA is kept, with 39 bases framed from the first base. V has 8 bases trimmed and J has 5 bases trimmed; junction bases matching no gene number 2. From a lookup of the germline V gene (reference sequence), CDR1 and CDR2 are LNHDA and SQIVND. Whole blood was collected in K2EDTA tubes by collaborating institutions according to the institutions' own protocols. For TCRbeta analysis, collaborator samples were shipped as frozen whole blood, as isolated PBMCs, or as DNA extracted from either sample type. Notes on this clone: Its target antigen remains unknown. It has no much larger one-base neighbor in the sample; base qualities were not kept.

The immunoSEQ Assay, a bias-controlled multiplex PCR, was used to amplify TCRbeta CDR3 regions from genomic DNA. Per the source publication's procedure: The number of nucleated cells in each sample was estimated by amplification of reference gene primers within the assay. To quantify the absolute abundance of each unique TCRbeta CDR3 rearrangement, sequence reads were collapsed and filtered. For each sample, productive Simpson clonality was calculated by taking the square root of Simpson's diversity index across productive rearrangements. This immuneACCESS table, as held by TCRdb, lists in-frame sequences with V and J called but not all clones. Of the missing ones, under half trace to an unresolved V gene in checked studies; the others have no known cause. The DNA gave D and trimming, while V, J and clone size come from that table. This sample lists 100,000 to 150,000 clones; 65% to 85% were detected once. The ten most abundant clones make up about a sixth of the sample.

This TCR derives from a woman older than 75 with acute or convalescent COVID-19. The sequenced sample was peripheral blood. The chain joins TRBV19 to TRBJ1-6, and 8 junctional nucleotides match TRBD1. The DNA reads TGTGCCAGTGGACAGGGCGATAATTCACCCCTCCACTTT. This gives the protein CASGQGDNSPLHF.